One sample yielded the 17 T cell receptor beta chains listed below, sequenced in a study of blood T cell repertoires in COVID-19 (dated by TCRdb to 2020 to 2022). Receptor libraries were prepared by the immunoSEQ multiplex PCR assay. TCRdb re-hosts the immuneACCESS table, in-frame sequences only. Its copies lack some clones; in the studies checked, an unresolved V gene accounts for under half of them, and the cause for the rest is not known. The sample yields roughly 140,000 clones; 80% to 90% were counted once. Of the sample, 2.5% to 4% is held by the ten largest clones. Source material: peripheral blood. These receptors were taken from a man aged 65 to 85 with acute or convalescent COVID-19.

This clone appeared a single time. This chain uses TRBV19 with TRBJ2-1; 10 bases match TRBD1. This CDR3 is 16 amino acids long. CDR1 and CDR2 (germline): LNHDA, SQIVND (reference sequence). Losses at the gene ends were 5 bases for V and 3 bases for J; bases not matched to a gene: 7. CDR3 sequence: CASSGRDRGRYNEQFF. Written as DNA, the CDR3 is TGTGCCAGTAGTGGCCGGGACAGGGGACGCTACAATGAGCAGTTCTTC.

The chain combines TRBV2 with TRBJ1-2, with TRBD1 as a possible D gene (6 bases). Trimming cost V 7 bases and J 0 bases, with 12 bases left between them. CDR3 size: 14 residues. Per germline, CDR1 SNHLY and CDR2 FYNNEI. In DNA form, the CDR3 reads TGTGCCAGCACCGTCGACAGGACTAACTATGGCTACACCTTC. Protein product: CASTVDRTNYGYTF. The full variable domain, completed using reference TRBV2 and TRBJ1-2, is EPEVTQTPSHQVTQMGQEVILRCVPISNHLYFYWYRQILGQKVEFLVSFYNNEISEKSEIFDDQFSVERPDGSNFTLKIRSTKLEDSAMYFCASTVDRTNYGYTFGSGTRLTVV.

CDR3: CASSVAGGQETQYF. The CDR3 DNA reads as TGTGCCAGCAGTGTGGCAGGGGGCCAAGAGACCCAGTACTTC. The J gene is TRBJ2-5, the V gene TRBV2; 7 bases align to TRBD1. V lost 4 bases, J lost 1 base, and 3 bases stayed unmatched. This CDR3 has 14 amino acids. Germline lookup yields CDR1 SNHLY and CDR2 FYNNEI.

The V gene is TRBV19, the J gene TRBJ2-6, with 7 nucleotides matching TRBD1. The junction had 9 bases not matched to a gene; V was cut back by 9 bases and J by 4 bases. Germline assignment: CDR1 LNHDA and CDR2 SQIVND (reference sequence). The CDR3 extends over 15 amino acids. The CDR3 DNA follows: TGTGCCAGCGTGAAGGGGGCGCTCGGGGCCAACGTCCTGACTTTC. Encoded protein: CASVKGALGANVLTF.

The chain has TRBV6-5 and TRBJ2-3; 9 bases fit TRBD1. V lost 4 bases and J lost 1; bases outside the gene matches: 3. This CDR3 comprises 15 residues. CDR1 is MNHEY and CDR2 is SVGAGI in the germline V gene. The CDR3 loop is CASSSWTGGTDTQYF. The DNA of the CDR3 is TGTGCCAGCAGTTCCTGGACAGGGGGCACAGATACGCAGTATTTT.

This sequence joins TRBV2 and TRBJ1-5; no firm D call. This CDR3 contains 15 residues. Germline-derived CDR1 and CDR2 are SNHLY and FYNNEI. Trimming removed 3 bases at V and 0 bases at J, with 9 bases between. The chain's CDR3 is CASSEASGSNQPQHF. As DNA, the CDR3 is TGTGCCAGCAGTGAGGCCTCAGGTAGCAATCAGCCCCAGCATTTT.

V is TRBV4-2 and J is TRBJ2-2; 9 nucleotides line up with TRBD2. The CDR3 spans 17 residues. Germline V gives CDR1 LGHNA, CDR2 YNFKEQ. With 0 bases clipped from V and 7 bases from J, the junction kept 9 bases outside the gene matches. CDR3 protein: CASSQERLAAGGGELFF. CDR3 DNA: TGTGCCAGCAGCCAAGAGAGACTAGCGGCTGGGGGCGGGGAGCTGTTTTTT.

The chain couples TRBV18 to TRBJ1-1, with 7 bases matching TRBD1. Germline V CDR1 and CDR2: KGHSH, LQKENI. Trimming at V came to 2 bases and at J to 1 base, leaving 10 bases not matched to a gene. This CDR3 contains 17 residues. The CDR3 DNA is TGTGCCAGCTCACCAAGAATTAGGGGGCAGGCGAACACTGAAGCTTTCTTT. Amino acids: CASSPRIRGQANTEAFF.

This clone is a singleton in its sample. This chain joins TRBV5-1 and TRBJ1-2, with a possible D match to TRBD1 (6 bases). Germline assignment: CDR1 SGHRS and CDR2 YFSETQ. CDR3 length equals 12 residues. Trimming took 3 bases from V and 7 from J, leaving 10 bases between them. CDR3 region: CASSSNRVGYTF. The CDR3 DNA reads TGCGCCAGCAGCTCGAACAGGGTTGGCTACACCTTC. The full variable domain, rest sourced from reference TRBV5-1 and TRBJ1-2, is KAGVTQTPRYLIKTRGQQVTLSCSPISGHRSVSWYQQTPGQGLQFLFEYFSETQRNKGNFPGRFSGRQFSNSRSEMNVSTLELGDSALYLCASSSNRVGYTFGSGTRLTVV.

V is TRBV24-1 and J is TRBJ2-5; 11 nucleotides agree with TRBD1. V was clipped by 2 bases and J by 8 bases; unmatched bases: 9. The germline V gene has CDR1 KGHDR and CDR2 SFDVKD. The CDR3 runs 16 residues. For the CDR3, the DNA is TGTGCCACCAGTGATTCGATGCTCGGGACAGGGGGAACCCAGTACTTC. This sequence encodes CATSDSMLGTGGTQYF.

The chain joins TRBV7-2 to TRBJ1-3, with 7 positions matching TRBD1. V lost 4 bases to trimming and J lost 1 base; unmatched junction nucleotides: 1. The length of the CDR3 is 14 residues. Germline assignment: CDR1 SGHTA and CDR2 FQGNSA. This CDR3 is CASSSTGSGNTIYF. The CDR3 DNA is TGTGCCAGCAGCTCGACAGGGTCTGGAAACACCATATATTTT.

This chain joins TRBV28 and TRBJ1-2; TRBD1 agrees at 8 bases. Germline V CDR1 and CDR2: MDHEN, SYDVKM. The CDR3 consists of 13 residues. Unmatched junction bases numbered 8, after V lost 6 bases and J lost 8 bases. CDR3 nucleotides: TGTGCCAGCAGGACAGGGGTTGCAGGCGGCTACACCTTC. Amino acid sequence: CASRTGVAGGYTF.

V usage is TRBV6-5 and J usage is TRBJ2-7; TRBD2 agrees at 10 bases. Germline V lookup: CDR1 MNHEY, CDR2 SVGAGI. This CDR3 spans 14 amino acids. The ends lost 6 bases at V and 7 bases at J; junction bases unmatched: 9. The DNA of the CDR3 is TGTGCCAGCAGGGTAGCGGGAGGTGCTGGAGAGCAGTACTTC. Translated, it gives CASRVAGGAGEQYF.

The V gene is TRBV18, the J gene TRBJ2-2; TRBD1 matches at 10 bases. There are 17 residues in the CDR3. Unmatched junction bases numbered 11, after V lost 6 bases and J lost 4 bases. Germline CDR1 KGHSH, CDR2 LQKENI. The CDR3 DNA reads TGTGCCAGCTCGTCCCGGGACAGGGGATCGAGCACCGGGGAGCTGTTTTTT. Its protein is CASSSRDRGSSTGELFF.

This chain uses TRBV6-5 with TRBJ2-7, with 7 bases fitting TRBD1. With V trimmed by 4 bases and J by 2 bases, 5 bases remained unmatched. The CDR3 is 14 residues long. Germline V CDR1 and CDR2: MNHEY, SVGAGI. The CDR3 DNA reads as TGTGCCAGCAGTTCCTCAGGGGGTCCCTACGAGCAGTACTTC. Translation: CASSSSGGPYEQYF.

The CDR3: CATSDPSRDLNTGELFF. The CDR3 region has the DNA TGTGCCACCAGTGATCCCAGCAGGGATCTGAACACCGGGGAGCTGTTTTTT. The rearrangement uses TRBV24-1 and TRBJ2-2; perhaps TRBD1 as D (5 bases). V was shortened by 3 bases and J by 1 base, with 14 bases between the two germline ends. The CDR3 consists of 17 residues. Germline CDR1 is KGHDR and CDR2 is SFDVKD.

The rearrangement joins TRBV10-3 to TRBJ1-2, with D possibly matching TRBD1 (6 bases). The germline V gene has CDR1 ENHRY and CDR2 SYGVKD. Deletions cut 3 bases from V and 7 bases from J, with 15 bases between. The CDR3 is 14 residues long. The CDR3 loop is CAISEGQLRPGYTF. In DNA, the CDR3 is TGTGCCATCAGTGAAGGACAGCTGCGCCCTGGCTACACCTTC.